This T cell receptor beta chain derives from a study of blood T cell repertoires in COVID-19. Assay: immunoSEQ multiplex PCR; the TCRdb copy retains only in-frame clones and omits some. The sample shows 90,000 or so clones, roughly nine tenths of them seen only once. In Seattle, patients joined the study during active infection and were tracked longitudinally. The sequence derives from a woman aged 60-70 years with COVID-19, enrolled during active disease. The sample comprised peripheral blood.

The CDR3 here is CASARTSRETQYF. The CDR3 region has the DNA TGTGCCAGCGCTCGGACTAGCCGAGAGACCCAGTACTTC. The chain uses TRBV6-5 and TRBJ2-5, with 8 bases that match TRBD2. The V gene's germline CDR1 is MNHEY and CDR2 SVGAGI. The CDR3 is 13 amino acids. V trimming: 8 bases; J trimming: 4 bases; junction bases outside the gene matches: 6.